The 32 T cell receptor beta chains in this list originate from one sample, sequenced in a study of cytomegalovirus exposure and HLA in healthy donors. 13 Jbeta primers and 60 Vbeta primers were used for the PCR. Sequencing was performed with immunoSEQ multiplex PCR; in TCRdb, only in-frame clones are kept and a portion is missing. The sample contains under 95,000 clones, roughly 8.2% of which appear only once. Sequenced material: PBMCs. All receptors derive from a man in his fifties or sixties in good health and CMV-seronegative.

V is TRBV28 and J is TRBJ2-2, with 12 bases matching TRBD2. The length of the CDR3 is 16 residues. CDR1 MDHEN and CDR2 SYDVKM come from the germline V gene. V was pared by 6 bases and J by 4 bases, with 6 bases of the junction left unmatched. Here the CDR3 reads CASSQTSGRITGELFF. The CDR3 coding sequence is TGTGCCAGCAGCCAGACTAGCGGGAGAATCACCGGGGAGCTGTTTTTT. The complete variable domain, with remaining parts taken from reference TRBV28 and TRBJ2-2, reads DVKVTQSSRYLVKRTGEKVFLECVQDMDHENMFWYRQDPGLGLRLIYFSYDVKMKEKGDIPEGYSVSREKKERFSLILESASTNQTSMYLCASSQTSGRITGELFFGEGSRLTVL.

CDR3 sequence: CASSEQGGTDTQYF. The CDR3 nucleotides are TGTGCCAGCAGTGAACAGGGGGGCACAGATACGCAGTATTTT. The chain is built from TRBV2 and TRBJ2-3, with TRBD1 matching over 7 bases. The CDR3 has 14 residues. With V trimmed by 2 bases and J by 1 base, 0 bases remained unmatched. CDR1 and CDR2 (germline): SNHLY, FYNNEI.

In this sample, this clone turned up a few times. CDR3: CASSLEQGYNEQFF. CDR3 DNA sequence: TGTGCCAGCAGTTTAGAACAGGGATACAATGAGCAGTTCTTC. This chain joins TRBV28 and TRBJ2-1; D is perhaps TRBD1 (6 bases). From germline, CDR1 is MDHEN and CDR2 SYDVKM. Trimming cost V 2 bases and J 4 bases, with 9 bases left between them. The CDR3 length is 14 residues.

This clone was counted only a few times. The gene calls are TRBV18 and TRBJ1-1, with D maybe TRBD1 (5 bases). V was cut by 6 bases and J by 1 base, with 9 bases left in between. Germline loops: CDR1 KGHSH, CDR2 LQKENI. The CDR3 extends over 13 amino acids. CDR3 in DNA: TGTGCCAGCTCCCAGGGTTCGAACACTGAAGCTTTCTTT. This codes for CASSQGSNTEAFF.

This clone was detected only a few times. V and J are TRBV7-9 and TRBJ1-2; 8 positions agree with TRBD1. This CDR3 is 17 amino acids long. The trim removed 5 bases at V and 0 bases at J, leaving 11 bases unmatched. Germline CDR1 is SEHNR and CDR2 is FQNEAQ (reference sequence). For the CDR3, the DNA is TGTGCCAGCAGCCATAAATCACAGGGGGAGCCTAACTATGGCTACACCTTC. Translated, it gives CASSHKSQGEPNYGYTF.

The chain couples TRBV11-2 to TRBJ2-5; D possibly corresponds to TRBD2 (5 bases). CDR1 SGHAT and CDR2 FQNNGV come from the germline V gene. CDR3 size: 13 residues. With 4 bases removed from V and 8 bases from J, the gap between germline ends came to 14 bases. The CDR3 reads CASSSGLQQTQYF. For the CDR3, the DNA is TGTGCCAGCAGCTCCGGACTCCAGCAAACCCAGTACTTC.

The J gene is TRBJ2-3, the V gene TRBV7-9; D possibly corresponds to TRBD1 (5 bases). Between the trimmed V and J ends, which lost 1 base and 1 base, there was a span of 9 bases. CDR3 size: 15 residues. Germline CDR1 reads SEHNR; CDR2 reads FQNEAQ (reference sequence). In DNA form, the CDR3 reads TGTGCCAGCAGCTTAGGCGGCAGGGGCACAGATACGCAGTATTTT. It translates to CASSLGGRGTDTQYF.

The chain has TRBV5-4 and TRBJ1-1; 8 bases are shared with TRBD1. CDR3 length: 15 residues. The germline CDR1 and CDR2 sequences are SGHNT and YYREEE (reference sequence). The V gene end was trimmed by 7 bases and the J gene end by 8 bases; junction bases not matched to a gene: 16. The CDR3 sequence: CASGQERTGTEEAFF. The CDR3 DNA follows: TGTGCCAGCGGGCAGGAACGGACAGGGACTGAGGAAGCTTTCTTT.

This chain links TRBV25-1 with TRBJ1-6; D gene ambiguous. The V gene's germline CDR1 is MGHDK and CDR2 SYGVNS. V lost 8 bases and J 3 bases, leaving 5 bases between the germline ends. The CDR3 length is 12 residues. The CDR3 coding sequence is TGTGCCAGCCGGGACTATAATTCACCCCTCCACTTT. Translated, it gives CASRDYNSPLHF.

This clone appeared a few times. The chain carries TRBV7-2 and TRBJ2-3; 7 bases align to TRBD2. This CDR3 region has 14 residues. Germline V gene sequence: CDR1 SGHTA, CDR2 FQGNSA. V shed 3 bases, J shed 4 bases, and the junction held 4 bases outside the gene matches. CDR3 coding DNA: TGTGCCAGCAGCTTCGCGGGGAGGGCAGATACGCAGTATTTT. Its translation: CASSFAGRADTQYF.

This clone was picked up a small number of times. This chain links TRBV19 with TRBJ2-2; weak D call: TRBD1 (5 bases). Trimming left V 6 bases short and J 0 bases short, with 11 bases between. Germline lookup yields CDR1 LNHDA and CDR2 SQIVND (reference sequence). This CDR3 has 15 amino acids. The CDR3 reads CASRLQVPNTGELFF. The CDR3 nucleotides are TGTGCCAGTAGACTACAGGTGCCGAACACCGGGGAGCTGTTTTTT.

This clone occurred a few times. This chain connects TRBV5-8 to TRBJ1-4, with 8 bases matching TRBD1. CDR1 SGHTS and CDR2 YDEGEE come from the germline V gene. The CDR3 totals 14 residues. With V trimmed by 7 bases and J by 2 bases, 4 bases remained unmatched. CDR3 protein: CASEDRGTNEKLFF. The CDR3 DNA is TGTGCCAGCGAAGACAGGGGCACTAATGAAAAACTGTTTTTT.

The gene calls are TRBV29-1 and TRBJ2-7; 15 bases match TRBD2. Germline V gives CDR1 SQVTM, CDR2 ANQGSEA. The V segment lost 6 bases and the J segment 3 bases; nucleotides outside the gene matches: 9. This CDR3 region has 16 residues. DNA for the CDR3: TGCAGCGTCGCCGGACTAGCGGGAGGGCCGCGCTACGAGCAGTACTTC. Encoded protein: CSVAGLAGGPRYEQYF.

This clone was seen a few times. Other DNA sequences from this sample encode an identical CDR3 as well. J is TRBJ2-1 and V is TRBV30; 8 bases agree with TRBD1. After removal of 3 bases from V and 4 bases from J, the junction contained 8 bases not matched to a gene. From germline, CDR1 is GTSNPN and CDR2 SVGIG (reference sequence). There are 15 residues in the CDR3. CDR3 sequence: CAWSSGTGGYNEQFF. CDR3 DNA sequence: TGTGCCTGGAGCTCAGGGACAGGCGGATACAATGAGCAGTTCTTC.

The chain carries TRBV6-5 and TRBJ2-1, with D possibly matching TRBD2 (6 bases). The germline gives CDR1 MNHEY, CDR2 SVGAGI. The length of the CDR3 is 16 residues. Deletions cut 1 base from V and 9 bases from J, with 19 bases between. The CDR3 region has the DNA TGTGCCAGCAGTTACTTTAGCGGTCGGGGCCGAGGTGAGCAGTTCTTC. This codes for CASSYFSGRGRGEQFF.

V and J are TRBV14 and TRBJ2-7, with no clear D. Between the trimmed V and J ends, which lost 2 bases and 7 bases, there was a span of 15 bases. This CDR3 comprises 14 residues. Germline CDR1 SGHDN, CDR2 FVKESK. CDR3 loop: CASSQLTRPGEQYF. CDR3 nucleotide sequence: TGTGCCAGCAGCCAATTAACCCGGCCAGGTGAGCAGTACTTC.

About this clone itself: Other DNA sequences within the sample encode an identical CDR3. This sequence joins TRBV7-9 and TRBJ2-7; a possible D gene is TRBD2 (6 bases). CDR3 length equals 14 residues. The V gene's germline CDR1 is SEHNR and CDR2 FQNEAQ (reference sequence). V shed 4 bases and J shed 2 bases, with 12 bases lying between them. This CDR3 is CASSSGTGTYEQYF. DNA of the CDR3: TGTGCCAGCAGCTCCGGGACTGGGACCTACGAGCAGTACTTC. Combining the CDR3 with reference TRBV7-9 and TRBJ2-7 gives the whole variable domain DTGVSQNPRHKITKRGQNVTFRCDPISEHNRLYWYRQTLGQGPEFLTYFQNEAQLEKSRLLSDRFSAERPKGSFSTLEIQRTEQGDSAMYLCASSSGTGTYEQYFGPGTRLTVT.

The V and J genes are TRBV4-1 and TRBJ1-4, with 7 nucleotides matching TRBD1. The CDR3 totals 14 residues. The V segment lost 6 bases and the J segment 3 bases; nucleotides outside the gene matches: 4. Per germline, CDR1 MGHRA and CDR2 YSYEKL. The chain's CDR3 is CASRATGPNEKLFF. The CDR3 nucleotides read TGCGCCAGCAGAGCGACAGGGCCTAATGAAAAACTGTTTTTT.

This clone was found a few times. V is TRBV5-1 and J is TRBJ2-7; 7 bases line up with TRBD2. Germline trimming cut 2 bases from V and 1 base from J; bases unmatched to any gene: 3. In germline, CDR1 is SGHRS, CDR2 YFSETQ. The CDR3 is made up of 14 amino acids. The CDR3 sequence: CASSFGRESYEQYF. The DNA of the CDR3 is TGCGCCAGCAGCTTTGGGAGGGAATCCTACGAGCAGTACTTC.

This clone turned up a few times. This chain connects TRBV5-6 to TRBJ2-7; TRBD2 matches 10 bases. Germline trimming cut 3 bases from V and 2 bases from J; bases unmatched to any gene: 14. Germline CDR1 and CDR2: SGHDT and YYEEEE. The CDR3 is 18 amino acids. The CDR3: CASSWGARGLAEAYEQYF. DNA of the CDR3: TGTGCCAGCAGCTGGGGCGCCCGAGGACTAGCGGAAGCCTACGAGCAGTACTTC.

The chain couples TRBV5-1 to TRBJ1-3; a possible D gene is TRBD1 (5 bases). This CDR3 contains 14 residues. V was trimmed by 4 bases and J by 5 bases, leaving 13 bases between them. The germline gives CDR1 SGHRS, CDR2 YFSETQ. CDR3 region: CASSPDNSRNTIYF. CDR3 DNA sequence: TGCGCCAGCAGCCCGGACAACTCCCGAAACACCATATATTTT.

This clone turned up a few times. CDR3 DNA: TGTGCCAGCAGTGGGGACAGATACAATGAGCAGTTCTTC. Amino acids: CASSGDRYNEQFF. V and J are TRBV28 and TRBJ2-1; TRBD1 agrees at 7 bases. The V gene's germline CDR1 is MDHEN and CDR2 SYDVKM. With 5 bases clipped from V and 4 bases from J, the junction kept 2 bases outside the gene matches. The CDR3 loop spans 13 amino acids. The entire variable domain, with the rest obtained from reference TRBV28 and TRBJ2-1, is as follows: DVKVTQSSRYLVKRTGEKVFLECVQDMDHENMFWYRQDPGLGLRLIYFSYDVKMKEKGDIPEGYSVSREKKERFSLILESASTNQTSMYLCASSGDRYNEQFFGPGTRLTVL.

V and J are TRBV20-1 and TRBJ1-1; D remains unclear. Germline V gene sequence: CDR1 DFQATT, CDR2 SNEGSKA (reference sequence). CDR3 length: 11 amino acids. Trimming took 6 bases from V and 1 from J, leaving 6 bases between them. CDR3 nucleotides: TGCAGTGCCCCCAGGAACACTGAAGCTTTCTTT. Translation: CSAPRNTEAFF.

The chain combines TRBV19 with TRBJ2-3; 8 bases fit TRBD2. V shed 5 bases and J 5 bases; nucleotides not matched to a gene: 15. Germline values: CDR1 LNHDA, CDR2 SQIVND (reference sequence). The CDR3 contains 17 residues. The CDR3 DNA sequence: TGTGCCAGTAGTGCTACAGGGCTGGTAGCGGGGAGAGATACGCAGTATTTT. Translating gives CASSATGLVAGRDTQYF. The entire variable domain, with the rest obtained from reference TRBV19 and TRBJ2-3, is as follows: DGGITQSPKYLFRKEGQNVTLSCEQNLNHDAMYWYRQDPGQGLRLIYYSQIVNDFQKGDIAEGYSVSREKKESFPLTVTSAQKNPTAFYLCASSATGLVAGRDTQYFGPGTRLTVL.

V is TRBV4-1 and J is TRBJ2-7; 8 positions match TRBD2. Germline V gene lookup returns CDR1 MGHRA and CDR2 YSYEKL. The CDR3 runs to 18 residues. The V and J ends lost 0 bases and 3 bases, in that order; junction bases with no gene match: 13. The CDR3 reads CASSQDLGGRTLVYEQYF. CDR3 DNA sequence: TGCGCCAGCAGCCAAGATTTGGGCGGGAGGACTCTAGTCTACGAGCAGTACTTC.

V and J are TRBV10-3 and TRBJ2-5; 8 bases fit TRBD1. Germline V lookup: CDR1 ENHRY, CDR2 SYGVKD. This CDR3 spans 14 amino acids. V lost 3 bases and J lost 2; bases outside the gene matches: 2. The CDR3 sequence: CAISDWDRQETQYF. For the CDR3, the DNA is TGTGCCATCAGTGACTGGGACAGGCAAGAGACCCAGTACTTC.

This clone was detected only a few times. V gene TRBV6-4 combines with J gene TRBJ1-6; no clear D. Between the trimmed V and J ends, which lost 0 bases and 7 bases, there was a span of 10 bases. CDR3 length: 15 residues. The germline V gene has CDR1 MRHNA and CDR2 SNTAGT. The CDR3 spells CASSDSELPNSPLHF. CDR3 nucleotide sequence: TGTGCCAGCAGTGACTCTGAGTTACCAAATTCACCCCTCCACTTT.

This clone has a handful of counts. This rearrangement joins TRBV11-2 to TRBJ2-3; TRBD2 matches 11 bases. V dropped 3 bases and J dropped 0; count of bases not matched to a gene: 5. This CDR3 has 17 residues. The germline V gene has CDR1 SGHAT and CDR2 FQNNGV. Here the CDR3 DNA reads TGTGCCAGCAGCTTCACTAGCGGGGGACATAGCACAGATACGCAGTATTTT. It translates to CASSFTSGGHSTDTQYF.

This clone has a handful of counts. The rearrangement links TRBV28 to TRBJ2-7; TRBD1 matches at 10 bases. The CDR3 extends over 15 amino acids. Per the germline V gene, CDR1 is MDHEN and CDR2 is SYDVKM. V shed 4 bases and J 7 bases; nucleotides not matched to a gene: 10. The CDR3 loop is CASSYFLGQGLEQYF. The CDR3 DNA follows: TGTGCCAGCAGTTATTTCTTGGGACAGGGGTTGGAGCAGTACTTC. Full variable domain (outside the CDR3, taken from reference TRBV28 and TRBJ2-7): DVKVTQSSRYLVKRTGEKVFLECVQDMDHENMFWYRQDPGLGLRLIYFSYDVKMKEKGDIPEGYSVSREKKERFSLILESASTNQTSMYLCASSYFLGQGLEQYFGPGTRLTVT.

This clone showed up just a few times. Within the sample, other DNA sequences also encode this same CDR3. This chain links TRBV28 with TRBJ2-7, with D tentatively TRBD1 (6 bases). V lost 3 bases, J lost 2 bases, and 11 bases lay in between. Per the germline V gene, CDR1 is MDHEN and CDR2 is SYDVKM. This CDR3 has 14 residues. CDR3 coding DNA: TGTGCCAGCAGTTTCAACAGGGTGCCCTACGAGCAGTACTTC. Translating gives CASSFNRVPYEQYF.

This clone was observed a handful of times. This chain connects TRBV4-1 to TRBJ2-1; TRBD2 matches 12 bases. The germline V gene encodes CDR1 MGHRA and CDR2 YSYEKL. The trim removed 0 bases at V and 4 bases at J, leaving 7 bases unmatched. There are 18 residues in the CDR3. The DNA of the CDR3 is TGCGCCAGCAGCCAAGAAGACCGGACTAGCGGGGCGTACAATGAGCAGTTCTTC. It specifies CASSQEDRTSGAYNEQFF.

This chain joins TRBV4-2 and TRBJ2-7; TRBD2 matches 10 bases. The CDR3 length is 18 residues. J gave up 4 bases and V 2 bases, and 14 bases lay outside the gene matches. Germline lookup yields CDR1 LGHNA and CDR2 YNFKEQ. CDR3 in amino acids: CASSQRLAGTTSRYEQYF. Here the CDR3 DNA reads TGTGCCAGCAGCCAAAGACTAGCGGGTACCACCTCTCGTTACGAGCAGTACTTC.